These 30 T cell receptor beta chains came from one sample sequenced in a study of shared clonotypes between healthy human individuals. Repertoires were generated with immunoSEQ multiplex PCR, while TCRdb's copy carries only in-frame clones and drops some. This table holds 800,000 or so clones, 90% to 98% found once. Cells designated naive CD8 were CD45RO-negative and were positively selected for CCR7, with terminally differentiated effector memory CD45RA+ cells excluded. The source material was naive CD8+ T cells sorted from blood. These receptors all stem from a man aged 25-45 years in good health.

The V call is TRBV7-9, the J call TRBJ1-5, with a tentative D call TRBD1 (6 bases). V was cut by 3 bases and J by 4 bases, with 13 bases left in between. The CDR3 totals 15 residues. Looked up from germline, CDR1 is SEHNR and CDR2 is FQNEAQ (reference sequence). DNA for the CDR3: TGTGCCAGCAGCTTCGATTCAGGGGCAAATCAGCCCCAGCATTTT. Translation gives CASSFDSGANQPQHF.

V usage is TRBV12-5 and J usage is TRBJ1-2, with D possibly TRBD1 on 6 matching bases. CDR3 length: 13 residues. CDR1 and CDR2 from the germline V gene are LGHNT and FRNRAP. The V end lost 2 bases, the J end lost 6 bases, and 10 bases lay between the germline ends. CDR3 sequence (DNA): TGTGCTAGTGGTTTGCGGCCAGGGGATGGCTACACCTTC. It yields the protein CASGLRPGDGYTF.

Written as DNA, the CDR3 is TGTGCCAGCAGCTCGGGACAACCTTCGCGCCCACGGACAGATACGCAGTATTTT. Residues: CASSSGQPSRPRTDTQYF. The chain couples TRBV7-6 to TRBJ2-3; D is perhaps TRBD1 (6 bases). V was trimmed by 4 bases and J by 3 bases, leaving 23 bases between them. Germline V gene sequence: CDR1 SGHVS, CDR2 FNYEAQ. The CDR3 has 18 residues.

This chain links TRBV30 with TRBJ2-2; 11 bases match TRBD1. The CDR3 consists of 15 residues. CDR1 is GTSNPN, CDR2 SVGIG, per germline (reference sequence). Trimming removed 0 bases from V and 4 bases from J; junction bases left unmatched: 1. In DNA, the CDR3 is TGTGCCTGGAGTGTAGGGACAGGGGGCACCGGGGAGCTGTTTTTT. The encoded protein is CAWSVGTGGTGELFF.

The chain recombines TRBV27 with TRBJ2-1, with TRBD2 identical over 7 bases. Unmatched junction bases numbered 7, after V lost 8 bases and J lost 0 bases. There are 15 residues in the CDR3. From germline, CDR1 is MNHEY and CDR2 SMNVEV (reference sequence). CDR3 nucleotides: TGTGCCAGCGGGATCGGGGGGAGCTCCTACAATGAGCAGTTCTTC. Amino acids: CASGIGGSSYNEQFF.

The chain uses TRBV14 and TRBJ2-2; possibly TRBD2 for D (6 bases). With 0 bases removed from V and 1 base from J, the gap between germline ends came to 21 bases. CDR3 length: 20 amino acids. Germline CDR1 SGHDN, CDR2 FVKESK. CDR3 DNA: TGTGCCAGCAGCCAAGAAACCTCACCGGCATGGCGGGAGAACACCGGGGAGCTGTTTTTT. It encodes CASSQETSPAWRENTGELFF.

The chain combines TRBV5-6 with TRBJ2-2; D is ambiguous. Germline loops: CDR1 SGHDT, CDR2 YYEEEE. The CDR3 sequence is 13 residues long. V was clipped by 4 bases and J by 7 bases, with 11 bases between them. The CDR3, as DNA: TGTGCCAGCAGCCTACTACTGAACGGGGAGCTGTTTTTT. This encodes CASSLLLNGELFF.

The genes are TRBV4-1 and TRBJ2-6; D unresolved. The V gene's germline CDR1 is MGHRA and CDR2 YSYEKL. The CDR3 sequence is 14 residues long. Trimming took 6 bases from V and 2 from J, leaving 8 bases between them. For the CDR3, the DNA is TGCGCCAGCAGTCCAGCCACTGGGGCCAACGTCCTGACTTTC. This sequence encodes CASSPATGANVLTF.

This clone has only one observation. This chain connects TRBV5-1 to TRBJ2-1, with no clear D. Per germline, CDR1 SGHRS and CDR2 YFSETQ. The CDR3 is 13 residues long. V dropped 4 bases and J dropped 7 bases, with 12 bases sitting between them. The CDR3 coding sequence is TGCGCCAGCAGCCCCCCGGGTCAGAATGAGCAGTTCTTC. Translated, it gives CASSPPGQNEQFF.

Regarding this clone: A read error may account for a junction end that differs from germline. This chain joins TRBV28 and TRBJ2-1, with D perhaps TRBD2 (6 bases). The CDR3 runs 16 residues. The germline V gene encodes CDR1 MDHEN and CDR2 SYDVKM. For the CDR3, the DNA is TGTGCCAGCACTTTAATAGCGGAACTCCCTAGCCATGAGCAGTTCTTC. As protein: CASTLIAELPSHEQFF.

This chain links TRBV7-9 with TRBJ2-3; D gene unclear. The CDR3 runs to 16 residues. V was trimmed by 2 bases and J by 4 bases, leaving 16 bases between them. CDR1 SEHNR and CDR2 FQNEAQ come from the germline V gene (reference sequence). The DNA of the CDR3 is TGTGCCAGCAGCTTATTAACTTCTGTATTAGCAGATACGCAGTATTTT. This sequence encodes CASSLLTSVLADTQYF.

The chain links TRBV6-6 to TRBJ2-7; 7 bases match TRBD1. The CDR3 consists of 16 residues. CDR1 is MNHNY and CDR2 is SVGAGI in the germline V gene (reference sequence). Germline trimming cut 5 bases from V and 1 base from J; bases unmatched to any gene: 11. This CDR3 is CASSPPPGTESYEQYF. As DNA, the CDR3 is TGTGCCAGCAGTCCGCCCCCCGGGACAGAGTCCTACGAGCAGTACTTC.

The J gene is TRBJ2-7, the V gene TRBV18, with TRBD2 matching over 13 bases. The junction had 14 bases not matched to a gene; V was cut back by 5 bases and J by 7 bases. This CDR3 is built from 17 residues. The germline CDR1 and CDR2 sequences are KGHSH and LQKENI. The CDR3 DNA follows: TGTGCCAGCTCAAGCGGACTAGCGGGAGTTCTCATGGGGGAGCAGTACTTC. It codes for CASSSGLAGVLMGEQYF. The full variable domain, in which reference TRBV18 and TRBJ2-7 provide the parts outside the CDR3, is NAGVMQNPRHLVRRRGQEARLRCSPMKGHSHVYWYRQLPEEGLKFMVYLQKENIIDESGMPKERFSAEFPKEGPSILRIQQVVRGDSAAYFCASSSGLAGVLMGEQYFGPGTRLTVT.

This chain uses TRBV7-8 with TRBJ1-2; no firm D call. CDR1 is SGHVS, CDR2 FQNEAQ, per germline. The CDR3 is 11 residues long. The germline V and J ends were trimmed by 1 base and 8 bases, with 5 bases remaining between them. The CDR3 nucleotides are TGTGCCAGCAGCTTAGGCGGAGGCTACACCTTC. Its protein is CASSLGGGYTF.

CDR3 nucleotide sequence: TGTGCCAGCACCGGACAGGGTTCCACTGAAGCTTTCTTT. Its translation: CASTGQGSTEAFF. V and J are TRBV27 and TRBJ1-1; the match to TRBD1 covers 8 bases. This CDR3 comprises 13 residues. The V and J ends lost 7 bases and 4 bases, in that order; junction bases with no gene match: 5. Looked up from germline, CDR1 is MNHEY and CDR2 is SMNVEV (reference sequence).

V is TRBV27 and J is TRBJ1-1, with 8 bases that match TRBD1. CDR1 and CDR2 (germline): MNHEY, SMNVEV (reference sequence). The CDR3 is 13 residues long. Trimming cost V 4 bases and J 5 bases; bases outside gene matches: 3. DNA of the CDR3: TGTGCCAGCAGTTCAGGGGGCGTGACTGAAGCTTTCTTT. Protein product: CASSSGGVTEAFF.

This clone showed up just once. This chain uses TRBV7-6 with TRBJ2-7, with 9 bases fitting TRBD2. The CDR3 spans 14 residues. Trimming at V came to 6 bases and at J to 2 bases, leaving 5 bases not matched to a gene. Per germline, CDR1 SGHVS and CDR2 FNYEAQ. CDR3 sequence (DNA): TGTGCCAGCAGTAATCTAGCGGGGACCTACGAGCAGTACTTC. Protein: CASSNLAGTYEQYF.

J is TRBJ2-1 and V is TRBV27, with D possibly matching TRBD1 (6 bases). The CDR3 loop spans 17 amino acids. CDR1 is MNHEY, CDR2 SMNVEV, per germline (reference sequence). Trimming stripped 0 bases from V and 4 bases from J, with 16 bases between. CDR3 loop: CASSLSTPRGAYNEQFF. The CDR3 bases are TGTGCCAGCAGTTTATCCACCCCCAGGGGCGCGTACAATGAGCAGTTCTTC.

The J gene is TRBJ2-3, the V gene TRBV11-2; no clear D gene. The germline gives CDR1 SGHAT, CDR2 FQNNGV. The germline V and J ends were trimmed by 2 bases and 5 bases, with 8 bases remaining between them. The CDR3 length is 13 residues. The CDR3 spells CASSLPGVDTQYF. The DNA for the CDR3 is TGTGCCAGCAGCTTACCAGGAGTAGATACGCAGTATTTT. Full variable domain (rest looked up from reference TRBV11-2 and TRBJ2-3): EAGVAQSPRYKIIEKRQSVAFWCNPISGHATLYWYQQILGQGPKLLIQFQNNGVVDDSQLPKDRFSAERLKGVDSTLKIQPAKLEDSAVYLCASSLPGVDTQYFGPGTRLTVL.

The chain couples TRBV29-1 to TRBJ1-3; D is unclear. V was trimmed by 3 bases and J by 7 bases, leaving 13 bases between them. CDR1 is SQVTM and CDR2 is ANQGSEA in the germline V gene. This CDR3 contains 13 residues. The CDR3, as DNA: TGCAGCGTTGATGGAGGGATAAGTAACACCATATATTTT. It encodes CSVDGGISNTIYF.

The chain uses TRBV18 and TRBJ2-5; 12 positions agree with TRBD2. This CDR3 has 17 amino acids. V lost 0 bases to trimming and J lost 4 bases; unmatched junction nucleotides: 6. CDR1 is KGHSH, CDR2 LQKENI, per germline. The CDR3 DNA reads TGTGCCAGCTCACCACCGACTAGCGGGAGCCTAGGAGAGACCCAGTACTTC. As protein: CASSPPTSGSLGETQYF.

The chain joins TRBV7-9 to TRBJ2-3; TRBD1 aligns across 12 bases. CDR3 length equals 16 residues. Germline CDR1 is SEHNR and CDR2 is FQNEAQ (reference sequence). Trimming removed 5 bases from V and 4 bases from J; junction bases left unmatched: 7. The CDR3 bases are TGTGCCAGCAGCGGACCGGGACAGGGGGCTTCAGATACGCAGTATTTT. Translation gives CASSGPGQGASDTQYF.

The V gene is TRBV7-6, the J gene TRBJ1-2; D is possibly TRBD1 (5 bases). The germline gives CDR1 SGHVS, CDR2 FNYEAQ. V was trimmed by 5 bases and J by 0 bases, leaving 13 bases between them. This CDR3 spans 15 amino acids. The CDR3: CASSMLDSANYGYTF. In DNA, the CDR3 is TGTGCCAGCAGCATGCTTGACAGCGCTAACTATGGCTACACCTTC.

The chain joins TRBV10-2 to TRBJ2-7; D not certain. Trimming took off 6 bases at V and 6 bases at J, with 12 bases between the two ends. Germline CDR1 WSHSY, CDR2 SAAADI. CDR3 size: 12 residues. The CDR3 is CASSVPPVEQYF. The CDR3 region has the DNA TGCGCCAGCAGCGTACCCCCGGTCGAGCAGTACTTC.

The chain is built from TRBV19 and TRBJ2-5, with D uncertain. V shed 10 bases and J shed 7 bases, with 16 bases lying between them. The V gene's germline CDR1 is LNHDA and CDR2 SQIVND (reference sequence). The CDR3 has 12 amino acids. The CDR3 sequence: CATASLNRTQYF. CDR3 nucleotide sequence: TGTGCCACCGCCTCCCTTAACCGGACCCAGTACTTC.

V is TRBV5-5 and J is TRBJ2-5; 7 nucleotides match TRBD1. The ends lost 2 bases at V and 5 bases at J; junction bases unmatched: 9. The CDR3 consists of 15 residues. CDR1 is SGHKS, CDR2 YYEKEE, per germline (reference sequence). The CDR3 loop is CASSFYVGGLETQYF. CDR3 nucleotides: TGTGCCAGCAGCTTCTACGTAGGGGGCTTGGAGACCCAGTACTTC.

On this clone itself: This sample also contains other DNA sequences that code for the same CDR3. The V and J genes are TRBV4-1 and TRBJ2-7, with 9 bases matching TRBD2. CDR1 is MGHRA and CDR2 is YSYEKL in the germline V gene. The V segment lost 4 bases and the J segment 2 bases; nucleotides outside the gene matches: 6. The CDR3 loop spans 15 amino acids. The CDR3 loop reads CASSLLAGEAYEQYF. The CDR3 DNA reads as TGCGCCAGCAGCCTTTTAGCGGGAGAGGCCTACGAGCAGTACTTC.

The J gene is TRBJ2-1, the V gene TRBV28; unclear D gene. V lost 3 bases to trimming and J lost 9 bases, with 15 bases between them. Germline values: CDR1 MDHEN, CDR2 SYDVKM. The CDR3 has 14 residues. CDR3 loop: CASSFSSGVSEQFF. CDR3 coding DNA: TGTGCCAGCAGTTTTTCGAGTGGGGTTAGTGAGCAGTTCTTC.

The chain recombines TRBV7-9 with TRBJ1-1; D gene uncertain. CDR3 size: 16 residues. Deletions cut 1 base from V and 2 bases from J, with 14 bases between. Germline V gene sequence: CDR1 SEHNR, CDR2 FQNEAQ (reference sequence). CDR3 amino acids: CASSLEGRLLNTEAFF. CDR3 bases: TGTGCCAGCAGCTTAGAGGGCAGACTCCTTAACACTGAAGCTTTCTTT.

This CDR3 reads CSVAREVFNEQFF. CDR3 DNA: TGCAGCGTTGCGCGGGAGGTTTTCAATGAGCAGTTCTTC. The rearrangement joins TRBV29-1 to TRBJ2-1, with 8 bases matching TRBD2. The V gene's germline CDR1 is SQVTM and CDR2 ANQGSEA. The CDR3 is 13 amino acids. The V gene end was trimmed by 4 bases and the J gene end by 6 bases; junction bases not matched to a gene: 5.